This T cell receptor (beta chain) was sequenced in a study of blood T cell repertoires in COVID-19. As for the study in general: Acute-phase and convalescent COVID-19 samples originated in the United States, Italy and Spain. From T cells, B-cell-depleted T cells, or PBMCs came the material, which was cDNA or gDNA.

Per the authors' pipeline: Scientists estimated how many nucleated cells there were by amplifying reference gene primers. Only in-frame clones appear in the TCRdb table, and some are missing; sequencing was by immunoSEQ multiplex PCR. That table supplies the V and J calls and clone size; D and trimming were determined from the DNA. The table lists 130,000 to 150,000 clones, more than 75% of them singletons. Germline V gene lookup returns CDR1 SEHNR and CDR2 FQNEAQ (reference sequence). Trimming shortened V by 2 bases and J by 2 bases, and 3 bases separated the two germline ends. This CDR3 contains 13 residues.

This sequence originates from a man aged 55 to 70 with active or convalescent COVID-19. The material sequenced was peripheral blood. The chain joins TRBV7-9 to TRBJ2-2; D gene unclear. The CDR3 sequence is CASSLLNTGELFF. The CDR3 bases are TGTGCCAGCAGCTTACTAAACACCGGGGAGCTGTTTTTT. The full variable domain, its missing parts supplied by reference TRBV7-9 and TRBJ2-2, is DTGVSQNPRHKITKRGQNVTFRCDPISEHNRLYWYRQTLGQGPEFLTYFQNEAQLEKSRLLSDRFSAERPKGSFSTLEIQRTEQGDSAMYLCASSLLNTGELFFGEGSRLTVL.